What follows is one TCR beta chain and its context. The data were obtained in a study of T cell repertoires in ileal Crohn's disease. Study background: Median disease duration was nearly eight years; 30% to 35% smoked at surgery.

Looked up from germline, CDR1 is MNHNY and CDR2 is SVGAGI (reference sequence). CDR3 size: 16 residues. The J segment lost 3 bases and the V segment lost 5 bases, leaving 9 bases of the junction unmatched. Method: immunoSEQ multiplex PCR; TCRdb's copy keeps in-frame clones and lacks some. The table lists about 5,300 clones, about 83% of them singletons, with roughly 35% in the top ten. Time point here: neoterminal ileum biopsy at postoperative endoscopy, about 6 months after surgery. The sample comprised ileal tissue. The genes are TRBV6-6 and TRBJ2-3; 9 bases are shared with TRBD2. This receptor was obtained from an adult with Crohn's disease. In DNA form, the CDR3 reads TGTGCCAGCAGTACCGGGCTAGCGGGGAGGACAGATACGCAGTATTTT. Translation gives CASSTGLAGRTDTQYF.